The clone carrying this T cell receptor beta chain was seen more than once but under ten times. The antigen is unknown. TCRdb reprocessed the 5' RACE reads with MiXCR, giving one entry per CDR3 protein. Of hundreds of thousands of distinct CDR3 sequences in the sample, over 15% are singletons; the top ten hold roughly 8.4%. This record belongs to a study of T-cell memory formation after mild COVID-19. Study at large: Most TCR clusters belonged to a single donor. Broader study findings: Clones contracting day 15 to 85 were balanced CD4/CD8; later expanders leaned CD4+. Chiefly within CM and EM were the contracting CD4+ clones; CD8+ ones were within EMRA. That cross-reactive memory joined was suggested by some responding clones appearing in pre-infection memory.

CDR3 size: 15 residues. Germline lookup yields CDR1 SGHRS and CDR2 YFSETQ. The V and J ends lost 1 base and 4 bases, in that order; junction bases with no gene match: 4. The receptor was derived from an adult woman who had mild COVID-19 (a few samples of this study predate the infection). Cell type and time point are not known. The chain is built from TRBV5-1 and TRBJ2-7, with 11 bases aligning to TRBD2. Sample: PBMCs or a T cell subset sorted from them (not recorded which). The CDR3, as DNA: TGCGCCAGCAGCTTGCCGGGACTAGCGGCTTACGAGCAGTACTTC. Residues: CASSLPGLAAYEQYF.